What follows is one T cell receptor beta chain and its context. Its antigen is not known. The sample comes from a study of T cell responses to AZD1222 COVID-19 vaccine. Whole-study findings and limits: Researchers took repertoire samples only after the peak T cell response had come. Clonal diversity may have been underestimated, and the donors were mostly white British, with more females than males.

Method: immunoSEQ multiplex PCR; TCRdb's copy keeps in-frame clones and lacks some. Altogether 60,000 to 90,000 clones are present, roughly 91% being singletons, with the ten largest covering more than 15%. This CDR3 region has 15 residues. Some second doses came at about 4 weeks and others at about 12 weeks; these were pooled. The specimen was peripheral blood, collected 28 days after the second AZD1222 dose. This receptor was identified in an adult who received the AZD1222 COVID-19 vaccine. This chain connects TRBV1 to TRBJ2-5; no DNA check was done on the table's D call, TRBD2. TRBV1 is reported as a pseudogene. CDR3 sequence: CTSTQPGLAGKTQYF. As DNA, the CDR3 is TGCACCAGCACCCAACCGGGACTAGCAGGAAAGACCCAGTACTTC.